These 20 T cell receptor beta chains came from one sample sequenced in a study of blood T cell repertoires in COVID-19. The table came from immunoSEQ multiplex PCR; TCRdb's copy has only in-frame clones and leaves some out. The sample holds about 100,000 clones, roughly 87% seen once. Sequenced material: peripheral blood. The receptors shown here come from a man aged 30-40 years in a cohort sampled during active COVID-19.

The chain employs TRBV30 and TRBJ1-6; 9 nucleotides line up with TRBD1. The CDR3 is 16 residues long. CDR1 and CDR2 from the germline V gene are GTSNPN and SVGIG (reference sequence). With V trimmed by 0 bases and J by 8 bases, 8 bases remained unmatched. DNA for the CDR3: TGTGCCTGGAGTGTACTTGAGACAGGGGGACATTCACCCCTCCACTTT. It encodes CAWSVLETGGHSPLHF.

V and J are TRBV7-2 and TRBJ2-3, with TRBD2 as a possible D gene (5 bases). The length of the CDR3 is 16 residues. Germline values: CDR1 SGHTA, CDR2 FQGNSA. V shed 2 bases and J shed 4 bases, with 16 bases lying between them. CDR3 protein: CASSLLSSRAPDTQYF. CDR3 DNA: TGTGCCAGCAGCTTATTGAGTTCGAGGGCACCAGATACGCAGTATTTT.

The chain has TRBV9 and TRBJ2-7, with D hard to call. This CDR3 has 14 amino acids. V gave up 4 bases and J gave up 6 bases, with 17 bases separating them. Per the germline V gene, CDR1 is SGDLS and CDR2 is YYNGEE. The CDR3 DNA sequence: TGTGCCAGCAGCCCCCGACTGGAAACTACCGAGCAGTACTTC. Its protein product is CASSPRLETTEQYF.

This sequence joins TRBV19 and TRBJ2-6; TRBD1 is a possible D gene (6 bases). Germline values: CDR1 LNHDA, CDR2 SQIVND (reference sequence). Trimming removed 5 bases from V and 2 bases from J, with 10 bases in between. The CDR3 is made up of 15 amino acids. Written as DNA, the CDR3 is TGTGCCAGTAGTGGGAACAGGGCTGGGGCCAACGTCCTGACTTTC. Protein sequence: CASSGNRAGANVLTF.

The V call is TRBV5-1, the J call TRBJ2-7, with D possibly matching TRBD2 (6 bases). Trimming took 0 bases from V and 3 from J, leaving 16 bases between them. Germline CDR1 SGHRS, CDR2 YFSETQ. The CDR3 is 16 residues long. The CDR3 loop reads CASSLAAVQGGYEQYF. CDR3 DNA: TGCGCCAGCAGCTTGGCGGCGGTGCAGGGAGGCTACGAGCAGTACTTC.

This clone was detected only once. V is TRBV9 and J is TRBJ1-2; 7 bases agree with TRBD1. Trimming at V came to 2 bases and at J to 2 bases, leaving 6 bases not matched to a gene. CDR1 SGDLS and CDR2 YYNGEE come from the germline V gene. CDR3 size: 15 residues. The CDR3 DNA follows: TGTGCCAGCAGCGTTGGGGACAGTACAAACTATGGCTACACCTTC. It translates to CASSVGDSTNYGYTF.

The V call is TRBV7-9, the J call TRBJ1-4; 7 bases are a match to TRBD1. CDR1 SEHNR and CDR2 FQNEAQ come from the germline V gene (reference sequence). The V segment lost 6 bases and the J segment 8 bases; nucleotides outside the gene matches: 9. The CDR3 totals 14 residues. CDR3 region: CASSRDSTREKLFF. In DNA form, the CDR3 reads TGTGCCAGCAGTCGGGACAGCACTCGGGAAAAACTGTTTTTT.

This clone has a handful of counts. The chain uses TRBV5-1 and TRBJ1-5, with D tentatively TRBD1 (5 bases). CDR3 length: 12 residues. The germline V gene encodes CDR1 SGHRS and CDR2 YFSETQ. Trimming took 5 bases from V and 4 from J, leaving 7 bases between them. In DNA, the CDR3 is TGCGCCAGCAGGGAGGGGAATCAGCCCCAGCATTTT. Its protein is CASREGNQPQHF.

This clone was recorded a few times. The chain is built from TRBV3-1 (or the pseudogene TRBV3-2) and TRBJ1-2; D is unresolved. Trimming left V 0 bases short and J 4 bases short, with 6 bases between. Germline CDR1 and CDR2: LGHDT and YNNKEL (reference sequence). The CDR3 runs 13 residues. CDR3 sequence reads: CASSQETGYGYTF. CDR3 sequence (DNA): TGTGCCAGCAGCCAAGAAACCGGCTATGGCTACACCTTC.

This chain links TRBV10-3 with TRBJ1-2; weak D call: TRBD1 (5 bases). The CDR3 has 13 residues. Trimming removed 10 bases at V and 2 bases at J, with 14 bases between. Germline loops: CDR1 ENHRY, CDR2 SYGVKD. The CDR3 DNA reads TGTGCCAGCGCGTCTCAGGGCAACTATGGCTACACCTTC. Its translation: CASASQGNYGYTF.

The chain recombines TRBV7-2 with TRBJ1-3, with no clear D. CDR3 size: 16 residues. Trimming left V 0 bases short and J 1 base short, with 10 bases between. Germline V gene data show CDR1 as SGHTA and CDR2 as FQGNSA. The CDR3 sequence: CASSLAATDSGNTIYF. The CDR3 region has the DNA TGTGCCAGCAGCTTAGCAGCGACGGATTCTGGAAACACCATATATTTT.

CDR3 region: CASSLRQGMGRGYGYTF. CDR3 DNA sequence: TGTGCCAGCAGCCTTAGACAGGGGATGGGTAGAGGCTATGGCTACACCTTC. The chain is built from TRBV5-4 and TRBJ1-2, with 8 nucleotides matching TRBD1. Per the germline V gene, CDR1 is SGHNT and CDR2 is YYREEE (reference sequence). The CDR3 runs to 17 residues. Germline trimming cut 4 bases from V and 4 bases from J; bases unmatched to any gene: 15.

On this clone: A junction boundary mismatches the germline segment, possibly from a read error. This same CDR3 is encoded by further DNA sequences in the sample. The rearrangement links TRBV5-1 to TRBJ1-3, with 9 bases aligning to TRBD1. Germline V gene sequence: CDR1 SGHRS, CDR2 YFSETQ. This CDR3 region has 17 residues. The CDR3 bases are TGCGCCAGCAGCAGGGCGGGACAGGGAGGATCTGGAAACACCATATATTTC. This encodes CASSRAGQGGSGNTIYF.

V and J are TRBV2 and TRBJ2-5; tentative D call: TRBD1 (6 bases). V shed 7 bases and J shed 5 bases, with 17 bases lying between them. The CDR3 extends over 14 amino acids. Germline loops: CDR1 SNHLY, CDR2 FYNNEI. CDR3 protein: CASTLQGRLETQYF. For the CDR3, the DNA is TGTGCCAGCACCTTACAGGGTCGATTGGAGACCCAGTACTTC. The variable domain in full, with the rest retrieved from reference TRBV2 and TRBJ2-5, is EPEVTQTPSHQVTQMGQEVILRCVPISNHLYFYWYRQILGQKVEFLVSFYNNEISEKSEIFDDQFSVERPDGSNFTLKIRSTKLEDSAMYFCASTLQGRLETQYFGPGTRLLVL.

The chain recombines TRBV19 with TRBJ2-6; D ambiguous. The CDR3 is 16 amino acids. Trimming stripped 6 bases from V and 0 bases from J, with 12 bases between. The germline gives CDR1 LNHDA, CDR2 SQIVND (reference sequence). The CDR3 region is CASSTVRPSGANVLTF. The CDR3 region has the DNA TGTGCCAGTAGCACAGTACGTCCCTCTGGGGCCAACGTCCTGACTTTC. The full variable domain, its missing parts supplied by reference TRBV19 and TRBJ2-6, is DGGITQSPKYLFRKEGQNVTLSCEQNLNHDAMYWYRQDPGQGLRLIYYSQIVNDFQKGDIAEGYSVSREKKESFPLTVTSAQKNPTAFYLCASSTVRPSGANVLTFGAGSRLTVL.

V usage is TRBV6-5 and J usage is TRBJ1-1, with D hard to call. With 0 bases removed from V and 4 bases from J, the gap between germline ends came to 12 bases. This CDR3 is built from 15 residues. Germline loops: CDR1 MNHEY, CDR2 SVGAGI. CDR3 protein: CASSYSSRTSTEAFF. The CDR3 DNA is TGTGCCAGCAGTTACTCATCTAGGACTAGCACTGAAGCTTTCTTT.

This sequence joins TRBV9 and TRBJ2-3, with D possibly matching TRBD2 (5 bases). Trimming shortened V by 0 bases and J by 4 bases, and 15 bases separated the two germline ends. There are 16 residues in the CDR3. CDR1 is SGDLS and CDR2 is YYNGEE in the germline V gene. This CDR3 reads CASSVGTTGAADTQYF. The CDR3 DNA reads as TGTGCCAGCAGCGTAGGTACCACTGGAGCGGCAGATACGCAGTATTTT.

The chain has TRBV5-4 and TRBJ1-1; D is possibly TRBD1 (6 bases). The CDR3 has 12 amino acids. CDR1 and CDR2 (germline): SGHNT, YYREEE (reference sequence). V was cut by 4 bases and J by 11 bases, with 15 bases left in between. In DNA form, the CDR3 reads TGTGCCAGCAGCCCGCCAGGGGTATCGGCTTTCTTT. Amino acid sequence: CASSPPGVSAFF. The full variable domain, with the rest looked up from reference TRBV5-4 and TRBJ1-1, is ETGVTQSPTHLIKTRGQQVTLRCSSQSGHNTVSWYQQALGQGPQFIFQYYREEENGRGNFPPRFSGLQFPNYSSELNVNALELDDSALYLCASSPPGVSAFFGQGTRLTVV.

The chain employs TRBV3-1 (or the pseudogene TRBV3-2) and TRBJ1-4; TRBD1 agrees at 10 bases. Germline-derived CDR1 and CDR2 are LGHDT and YNNKEL (reference sequence). The V and J ends lost 4 bases and 5 bases, in that order; junction bases with no gene match: 1. This CDR3 contains 14 residues. CDR3 region: CASSRGQGNEKLFF. Written as DNA, the CDR3 is TGTGCCAGCAGCCGGGGACAGGGGAATGAAAAACTGTTTTTT.

This chain uses TRBV18 with TRBJ1-1, with a possible D match to TRBD1 (5 bases). Germline CDR1 KGHSH, CDR2 LQKENI. This CDR3 is 14 amino acids long. V lost 4 bases to trimming and J lost 2 bases, with 11 bases between them. In DNA, the CDR3 is TGTGCCAGCTCACTAAATCAGGGAAACACTGAAGCTTTCTTT. It yields the protein CASSLNQGNTEAFF.